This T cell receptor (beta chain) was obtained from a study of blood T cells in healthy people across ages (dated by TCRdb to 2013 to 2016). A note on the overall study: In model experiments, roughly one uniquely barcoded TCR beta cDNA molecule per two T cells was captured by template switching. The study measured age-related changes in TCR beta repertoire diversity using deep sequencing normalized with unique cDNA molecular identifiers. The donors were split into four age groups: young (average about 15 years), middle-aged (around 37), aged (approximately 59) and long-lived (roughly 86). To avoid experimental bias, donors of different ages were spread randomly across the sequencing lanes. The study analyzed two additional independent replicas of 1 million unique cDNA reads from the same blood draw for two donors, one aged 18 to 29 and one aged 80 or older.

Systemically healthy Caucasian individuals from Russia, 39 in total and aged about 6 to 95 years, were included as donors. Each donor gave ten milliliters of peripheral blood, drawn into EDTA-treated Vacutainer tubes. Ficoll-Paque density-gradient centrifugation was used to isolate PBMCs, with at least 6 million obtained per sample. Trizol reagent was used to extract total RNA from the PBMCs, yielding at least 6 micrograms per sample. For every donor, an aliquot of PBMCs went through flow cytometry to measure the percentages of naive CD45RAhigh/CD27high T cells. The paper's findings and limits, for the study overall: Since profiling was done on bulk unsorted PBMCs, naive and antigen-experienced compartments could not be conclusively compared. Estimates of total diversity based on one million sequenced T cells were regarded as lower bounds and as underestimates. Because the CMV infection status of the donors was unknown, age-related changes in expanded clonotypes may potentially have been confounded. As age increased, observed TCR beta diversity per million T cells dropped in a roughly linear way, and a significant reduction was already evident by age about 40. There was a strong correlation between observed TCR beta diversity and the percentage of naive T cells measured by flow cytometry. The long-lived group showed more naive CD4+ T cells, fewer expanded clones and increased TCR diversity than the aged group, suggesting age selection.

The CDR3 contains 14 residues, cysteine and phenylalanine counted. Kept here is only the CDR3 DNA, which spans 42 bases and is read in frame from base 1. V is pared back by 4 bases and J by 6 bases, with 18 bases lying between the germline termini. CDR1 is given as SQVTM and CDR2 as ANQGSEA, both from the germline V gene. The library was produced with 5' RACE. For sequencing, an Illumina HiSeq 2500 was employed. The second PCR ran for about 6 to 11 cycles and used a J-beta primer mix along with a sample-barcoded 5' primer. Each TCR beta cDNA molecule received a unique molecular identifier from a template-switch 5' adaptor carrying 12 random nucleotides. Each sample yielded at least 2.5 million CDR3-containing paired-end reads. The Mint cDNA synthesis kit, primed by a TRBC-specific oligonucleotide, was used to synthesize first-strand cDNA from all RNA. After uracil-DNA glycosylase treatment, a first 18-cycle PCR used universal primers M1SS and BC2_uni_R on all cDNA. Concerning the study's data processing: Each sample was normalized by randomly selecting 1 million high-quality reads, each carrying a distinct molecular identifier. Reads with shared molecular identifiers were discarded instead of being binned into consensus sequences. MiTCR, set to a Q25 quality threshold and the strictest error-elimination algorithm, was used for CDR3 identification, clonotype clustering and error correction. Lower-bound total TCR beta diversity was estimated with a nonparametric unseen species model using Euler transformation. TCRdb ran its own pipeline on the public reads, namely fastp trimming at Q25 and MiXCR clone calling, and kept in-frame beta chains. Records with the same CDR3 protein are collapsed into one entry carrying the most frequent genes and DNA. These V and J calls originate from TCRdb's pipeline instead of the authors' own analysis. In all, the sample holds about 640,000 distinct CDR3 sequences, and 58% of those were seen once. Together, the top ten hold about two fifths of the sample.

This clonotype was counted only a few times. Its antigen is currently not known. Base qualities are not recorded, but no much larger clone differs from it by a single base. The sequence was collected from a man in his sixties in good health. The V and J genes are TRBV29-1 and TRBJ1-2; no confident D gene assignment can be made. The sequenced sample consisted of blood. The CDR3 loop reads CSVASDYTPHGYTF. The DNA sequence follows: TGCAGCGTTGCTAGCGACTACACTCCACATGGCTACACCTTC.